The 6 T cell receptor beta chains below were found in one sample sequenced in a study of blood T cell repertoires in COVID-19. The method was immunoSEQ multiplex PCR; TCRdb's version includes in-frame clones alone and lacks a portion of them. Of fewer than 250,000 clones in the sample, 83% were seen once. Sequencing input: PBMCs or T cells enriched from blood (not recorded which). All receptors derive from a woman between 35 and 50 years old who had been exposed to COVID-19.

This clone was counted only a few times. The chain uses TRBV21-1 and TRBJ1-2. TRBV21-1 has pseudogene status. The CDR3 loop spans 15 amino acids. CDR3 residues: CASSKVAGRIYGYTF. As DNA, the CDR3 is TGTGCCAGCAGCAAAGTGGCGGGACGGATTTATGGCTACACCTTC.

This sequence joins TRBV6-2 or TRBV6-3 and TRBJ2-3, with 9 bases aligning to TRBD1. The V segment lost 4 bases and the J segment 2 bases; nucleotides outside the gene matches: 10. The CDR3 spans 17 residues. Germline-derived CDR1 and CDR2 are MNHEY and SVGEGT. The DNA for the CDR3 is TGTGCCAGCAGTTGGGACCGGGACAGGGTTTTCACAGATACGCAGTATTTT. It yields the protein CASSWDRDRVFTDTQYF.

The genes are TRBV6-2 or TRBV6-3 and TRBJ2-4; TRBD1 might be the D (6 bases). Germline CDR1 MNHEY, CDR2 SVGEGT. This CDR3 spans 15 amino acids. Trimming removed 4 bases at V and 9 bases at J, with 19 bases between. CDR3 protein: CASSSRRGPLGIQYF. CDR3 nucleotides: TGTGCCAGCAGTTCTCGCAGGGGCCCTCTGGGCATTCAGTACTTC.

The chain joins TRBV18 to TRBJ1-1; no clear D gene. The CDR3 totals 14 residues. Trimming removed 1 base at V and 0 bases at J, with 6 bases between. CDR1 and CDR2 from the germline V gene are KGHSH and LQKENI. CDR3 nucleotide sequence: TGTGCCAGCTCACCACAGAGGATGAACACTGAAGCTTTCTTT. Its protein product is CASSPQRMNTEAFF.

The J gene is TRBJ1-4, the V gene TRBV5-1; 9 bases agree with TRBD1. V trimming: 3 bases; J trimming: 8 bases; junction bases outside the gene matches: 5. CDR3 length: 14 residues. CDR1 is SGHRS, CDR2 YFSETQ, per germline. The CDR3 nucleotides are TGCGCCAGCAGCTCCGGGACAGGGAAAGAAAAACTGTTTTTT. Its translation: CASSSGTGKEKLFF.

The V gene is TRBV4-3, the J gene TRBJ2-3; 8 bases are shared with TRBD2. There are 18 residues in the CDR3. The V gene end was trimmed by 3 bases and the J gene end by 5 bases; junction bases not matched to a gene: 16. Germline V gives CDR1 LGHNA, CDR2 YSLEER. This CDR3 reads CASSQDREPGGELDTQYF. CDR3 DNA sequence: TGCGCCAGCAGCCAGGACCGTGAGCCGGGGGGGGAGTTAGATACGCAGTATTTT.